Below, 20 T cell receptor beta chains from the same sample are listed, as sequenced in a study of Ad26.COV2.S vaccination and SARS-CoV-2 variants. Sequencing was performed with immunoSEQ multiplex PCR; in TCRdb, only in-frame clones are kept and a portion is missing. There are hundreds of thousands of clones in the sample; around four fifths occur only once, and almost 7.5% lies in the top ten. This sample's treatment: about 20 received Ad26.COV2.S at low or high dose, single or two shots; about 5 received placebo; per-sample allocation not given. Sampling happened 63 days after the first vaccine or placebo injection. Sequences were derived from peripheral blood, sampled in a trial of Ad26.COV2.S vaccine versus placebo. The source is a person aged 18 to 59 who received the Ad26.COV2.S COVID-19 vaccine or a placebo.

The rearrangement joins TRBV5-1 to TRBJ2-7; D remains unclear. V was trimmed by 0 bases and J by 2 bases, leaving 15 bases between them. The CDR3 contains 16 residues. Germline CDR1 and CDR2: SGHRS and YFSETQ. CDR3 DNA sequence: TGCGCCAGCAGCTTGGTCATTGCACTTTCGACCTACGAGCAGTACTTC. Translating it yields CASSLVIALSTYEQYF.

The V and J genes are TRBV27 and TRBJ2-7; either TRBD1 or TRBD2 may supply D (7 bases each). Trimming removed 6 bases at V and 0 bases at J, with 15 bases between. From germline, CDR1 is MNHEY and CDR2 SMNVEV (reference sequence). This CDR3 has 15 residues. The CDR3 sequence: CASRIRGGSSYEQYF. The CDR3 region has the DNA TGTGCCAGCAGAATCAGGGGGGGTAGCTCCTACGAGCAGTACTTC.

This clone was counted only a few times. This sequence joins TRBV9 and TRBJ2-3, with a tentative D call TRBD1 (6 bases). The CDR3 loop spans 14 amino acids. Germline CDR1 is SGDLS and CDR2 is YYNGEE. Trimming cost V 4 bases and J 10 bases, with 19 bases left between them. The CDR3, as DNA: TGTGCCAGCAGCCCCTTAGGGGGAATGGTGGCGCAGTATTTT. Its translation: CASSPLGGMVAQYF.

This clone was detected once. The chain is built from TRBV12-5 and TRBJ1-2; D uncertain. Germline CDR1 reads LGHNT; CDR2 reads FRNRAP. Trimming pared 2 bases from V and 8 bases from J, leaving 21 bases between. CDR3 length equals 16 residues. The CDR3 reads CASGLTPITLPDGYTF. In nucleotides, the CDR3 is TGTGCTAGTGGTTTGACCCCGATAACCCTGCCTGACGGCTACACCTTC. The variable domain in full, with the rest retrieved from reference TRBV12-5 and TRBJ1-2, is DARVTQTPRHKVTEMGQEVTMRCQPILGHNTVFWYRQTMMQGLELLAYFRNRAPLDDSGMPKDRFSAEMPDATLATLKIQPSEPRDSAVYFCASGLTPITLPDGYTFGSGTRLTVV.

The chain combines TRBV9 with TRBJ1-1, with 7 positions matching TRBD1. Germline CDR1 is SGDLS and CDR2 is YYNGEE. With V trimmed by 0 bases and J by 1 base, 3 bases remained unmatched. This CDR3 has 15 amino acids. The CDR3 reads CASSVGGQPNTEAFF. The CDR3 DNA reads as TGTGCCAGCAGCGTAGGGGGACAGCCGAACACTGAAGCTTTCTTT.

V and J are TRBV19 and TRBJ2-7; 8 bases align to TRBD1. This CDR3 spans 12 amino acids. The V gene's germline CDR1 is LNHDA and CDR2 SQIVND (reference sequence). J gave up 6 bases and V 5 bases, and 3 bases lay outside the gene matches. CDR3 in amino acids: CASSYTGGEQYF. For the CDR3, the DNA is TGTGCCAGTAGTTACACAGGGGGCGAGCAGTACTTC.

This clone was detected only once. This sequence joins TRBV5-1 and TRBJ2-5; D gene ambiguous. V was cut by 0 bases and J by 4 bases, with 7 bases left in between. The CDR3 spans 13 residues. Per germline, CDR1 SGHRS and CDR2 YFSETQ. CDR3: CASSLEYRETQYF. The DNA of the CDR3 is TGCGCCAGCAGCTTGGAGTATCGAGAGACCCAGTACTTC. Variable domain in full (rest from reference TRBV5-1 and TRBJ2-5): KAGVTQTPRYLIKTRGQQVTLSCSPISGHRSVSWYQQTPGQGLQFLFEYFSETQRNKGNFPGRFSGRQFSNSRSEMNVSTLELGDSALYLCASSLEYRETQYFGPGTRLLVL.

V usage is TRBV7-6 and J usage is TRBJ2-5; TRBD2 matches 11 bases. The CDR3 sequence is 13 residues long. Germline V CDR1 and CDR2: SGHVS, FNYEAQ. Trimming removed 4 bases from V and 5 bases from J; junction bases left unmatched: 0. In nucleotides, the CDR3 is TGTGCCAGCAGCTGGACTAGCGGGGAGACCCAGTACTTC. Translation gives CASSWTSGETQYF.

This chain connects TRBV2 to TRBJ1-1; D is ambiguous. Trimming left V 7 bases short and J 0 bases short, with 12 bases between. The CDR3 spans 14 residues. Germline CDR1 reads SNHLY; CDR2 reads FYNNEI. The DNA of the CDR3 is TGTGCCAGCATCGAGGCGAGACTGAACACTGAAGCTTTCTTT. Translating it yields CASIEARLNTEAFF. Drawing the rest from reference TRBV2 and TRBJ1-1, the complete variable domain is EPEVTQTPSHQVTQMGQEVILRCVPISNHLYFYWYRQILGQKVEFLVSFYNNEISEKSEIFDDQFSVERPDGSNFTLKIRSTKLEDSAMYFCASIEARLNTEAFFGQGTRLTVV.

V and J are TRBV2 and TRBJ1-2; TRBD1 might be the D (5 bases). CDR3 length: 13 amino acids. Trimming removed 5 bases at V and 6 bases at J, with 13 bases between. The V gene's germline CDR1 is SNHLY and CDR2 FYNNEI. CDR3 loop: CASSSTDRHGYTF. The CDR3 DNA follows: TGTGCCAGCAGTTCGACAGATCGCCATGGCTACACCTTC.

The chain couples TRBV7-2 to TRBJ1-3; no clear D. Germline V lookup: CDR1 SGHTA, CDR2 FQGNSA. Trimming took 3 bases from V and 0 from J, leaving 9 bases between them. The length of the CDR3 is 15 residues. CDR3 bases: TGTGCCAGCAGCTTTGGGTGGGGCTCTGGAAACACCATATATTTT. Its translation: CASSFGWGSGNTIYF.

CDR3 DNA sequence: TGTGCCACCAGCTGGGGGAGGGATCAGCCCCAGCATTTT. It yields the protein CATSWGRDQPQHF. The chain combines TRBV15 with TRBJ1-5; D might be TRBD1 (5 bases). The V end lost 5 bases, the J end lost 5 bases, and 10 bases lay between the germline ends. CDR1 and CDR2 from the germline V gene are LNHNV and YYDKDF (reference sequence). This CDR3 is 13 amino acids long.

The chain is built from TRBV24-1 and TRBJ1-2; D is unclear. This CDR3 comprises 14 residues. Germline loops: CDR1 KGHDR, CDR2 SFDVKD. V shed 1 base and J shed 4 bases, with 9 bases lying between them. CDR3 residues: CATSDFGSSYGYTF. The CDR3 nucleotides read TGTGCCACCAGTGATTTTGGAAGCAGCTATGGCTACACCTTC.

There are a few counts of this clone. The CDR3 nucleotides are TGTGCTAGTGGTATCGGTGGGGGGATCGATCAGCCCCAGCATTTT. The encoded protein is CASGIGGGIDQPQHF. This chain joins TRBV12-5 and TRBJ1-5; D is possibly TRBD1 (5 bases). This CDR3 is built from 15 residues. Germline CDR1 reads LGHNT; CDR2 reads FRNRAP. Trimming stripped 5 bases from V and 5 bases from J, with 16 bases between.

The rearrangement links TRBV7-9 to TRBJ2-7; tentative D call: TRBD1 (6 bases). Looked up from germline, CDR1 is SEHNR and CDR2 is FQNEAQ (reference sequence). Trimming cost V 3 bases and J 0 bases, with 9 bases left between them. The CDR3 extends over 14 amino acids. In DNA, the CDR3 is TGTGCCAGCAGCTTGGACAGTAGCTCCTACGAGCAGTACTTC. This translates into CASSLDSSSYEQYF. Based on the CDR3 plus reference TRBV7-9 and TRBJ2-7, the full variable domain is DTGVSQNPRHKITKRGQNVTFRCDPISEHNRLYWYRQTLGQGPEFLTYFQNEAQLEKSRLLSDRFSAERPKGSFSTLEIQRTEQGDSAMYLCASSLDSSSYEQYFGPGTRLTVT.

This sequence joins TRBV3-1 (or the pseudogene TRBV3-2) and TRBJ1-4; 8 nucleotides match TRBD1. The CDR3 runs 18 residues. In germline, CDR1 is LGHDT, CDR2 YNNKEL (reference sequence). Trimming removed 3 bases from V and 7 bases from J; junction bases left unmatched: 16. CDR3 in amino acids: CASSQSHYPGGDGEKLFF. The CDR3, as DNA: TGTGCCAGCAGCCAGTCTCACTACCCAGGGGGCGATGGTGAAAAACTGTTTTTT.

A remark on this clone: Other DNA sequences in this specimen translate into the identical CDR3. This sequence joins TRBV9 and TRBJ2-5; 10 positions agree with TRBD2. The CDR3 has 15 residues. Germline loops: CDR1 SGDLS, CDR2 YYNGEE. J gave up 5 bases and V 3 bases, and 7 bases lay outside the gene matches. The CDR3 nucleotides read TGTGCCAGCAGCGGAGGAGCGGGAGGGCGGGAGACCCAGTACTTC. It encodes CASSGGAGGRETQYF. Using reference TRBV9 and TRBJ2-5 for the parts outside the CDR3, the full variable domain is DSGVTQTPKHLITATGQRVTLRCSPRSGDLSVYWYQQSLDQGLQFLIQYYNGEERAKGNILERFSAQQFPDLHSELNLSSLELGDSALYFCASSGGAGGRETQYFGPGTRLLVL.

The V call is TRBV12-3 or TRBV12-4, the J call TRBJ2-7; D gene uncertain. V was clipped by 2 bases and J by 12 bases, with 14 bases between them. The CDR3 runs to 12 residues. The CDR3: CASSLSGVEWYF. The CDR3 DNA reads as TGTGCCAGCAGTTTATCCGGAGTCGAGTGGTACTTC.

This chain's CDR3 is CASSRGTAYGRVAFF. The CDR3 DNA reads TGTGCCAGCAGCCGCGGGACAGCCTATGGTCGGGTAGCTTTCTTT. This chain links TRBV3-1 (or the pseudogene TRBV3-2) with TRBJ1-1; 7 nucleotides align to TRBD1. Trimming at V came to 4 bases and at J to 10 bases, leaving 15 bases not matched to a gene. Germline V lookup: CDR1 LGHDT, CDR2 YNNKEL (reference sequence). The CDR3 is made up of 15 amino acids.

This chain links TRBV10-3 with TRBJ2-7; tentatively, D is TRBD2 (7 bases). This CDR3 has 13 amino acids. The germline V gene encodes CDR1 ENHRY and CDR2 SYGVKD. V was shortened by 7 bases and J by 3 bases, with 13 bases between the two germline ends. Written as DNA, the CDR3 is TGTGCCATCAAGAAGGGGGAGGGCTACGAGCAGTACTTC. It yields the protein CAIKKGEGYEQYF.